This T cell receptor (beta chain) was documented in a study of blood T cell repertoires in COVID-19. In the study overall: Some COVID-19 samples were acute and others convalescent; all came from the United States, Italy and Spain. T cells, B-cell-depleted T cells, or PBMCs provided the cDNA or gDNA that served as material.

In the source study's methods: Estimation of nucleated cell counts was performed using reference gene primer amplification. Repertoires were generated with immunoSEQ multiplex PCR, while TCRdb's copy carries only in-frame clones and drops some. The D gene and trimming were derived from the DNA, and the V and J assignments and clone size from that table. The sample has 90,000 to 110,000 clones, roughly four fifths seen once. The clonotype originates from a woman older than 75 with acute or convalescent COVID-19. Sequencing input: peripheral blood.

In DNA, the CDR3 is TGTGCCAGCAGTTTTGTTTCCGGGAACACTGAAGCTTTCTTT. Amino acids: CASSFVSGNTEAFF. This sequence joins TRBV27 and TRBJ1-1; D remains ambiguous. The CDR3 covers 14 residues. V was trimmed by 3 bases and J by 1 base, leaving 9 bases between them. The germline CDR1 and CDR2 sequences are MNHEY and SMNVEV (reference sequence).